These 24 T cell receptor beta chains originate from one sample sequenced in a study of shared clonotypes between healthy human individuals. The table came from immunoSEQ multiplex PCR; TCRdb's copy has only in-frame clones and leaves some out. The profile covers approximately 710,000 clones, with roughly 87% appearing a single time and about 33% taken by the ten largest. The sample taken for sequencing was memory CD8+ T cells from PBMCs. The subset was: CD45RO+ cells pooled with CCR7-negative TemRA cells. The receptors derive from a man aged 18 to 35 in good health. Some clones in this sample may be carry-over from other donors' samples.

The V call is TRBV18, the J call TRBJ2-7; D is unclear. From germline, CDR1 is KGHSH and CDR2 LQKENI. The CDR3 length is 16 residues. V lost 3 bases and J lost 13, with 28 bases in between. CDR3 sequence reads: CASSPRQSEPLSVLYF. In DNA form, the CDR3 reads TGTGCCAGCTCACCCCGCCAGTCCGAGCCCCTCAGCGTGCTATACTTC.

The chain employs TRBV7-9 and TRBJ1-2; D is ambiguous. Trimming stripped 7 bases from V and 8 bases from J, with 29 bases between. This CDR3 is 17 amino acids long. CDR1 is SEHNR and CDR2 is FQNEAQ in the germline V gene (reference sequence). The CDR3 is CASTLRSEAENLRGYTF. The CDR3 DNA reads TGTGCCAGCACCCTTAGGTCGGAGGCCGAAAACTTAAGGGGCTACACCTTC.

This clone was counted a single time. This sequence joins TRBV5-5 and TRBJ2-1, with D hard to call. The germline CDR1 and CDR2 sequences are SGHKS and YYEKEE (reference sequence). This CDR3 has 14 residues. Trimming took 2 bases from V and 10 from J, leaving 16 bases between them. In nucleotides, the CDR3 is TGTGCCAGCAGCTTCGAGCCCCGTAAATGGGAGCAGTTCTTC. Protein product: CASSFEPRKWEQFF.

The V gene is TRBV4-3, the J gene TRBJ2-1; 11 bases are shared with TRBD2. Germline CDR1 LGHNA, CDR2 YSLEER. The CDR3 has 16 amino acids. Trimming cost V 4 bases and J 2 bases; bases outside gene matches: 4. CDR3 in DNA: TGCGCCAGCAGCCCGAGGACTAGCGGGCCCTACAATGAGCAGTTCTTC. This gives the protein CASSPRTSGPYNEQFF.

This chain joins TRBV27 and TRBJ2-1; the D gene is possibly TRBD2 (6 bases). This CDR3 has 15 amino acids. The ends were cut back, 1 base at V and 0 bases at J, with 7 bases in the middle. Germline lookup yields CDR1 MNHEY and CDR2 SMNVEV (reference sequence). CDR3 bases: TGTGCCAGCAGTTTATTGGGGGGCTCCTACAATGAGCAGTTCTTC. Its translation: CASSLLGGSYNEQFF.

J is TRBJ2-3 and V is TRBV9; D is uncertain. From germline, CDR1 is SGDLS and CDR2 YYNGEE. The CDR3 is 15 residues long. The V gene lost 0 bases and the J gene lost 4 bases, with 12 bases spanning the gap. The CDR3 DNA reads as TGTGCCAGCAGCGTAGAAGGTGGGCGTCCAGATACGCAGTATTTT. This encodes CASSVEGGRPDTQYF.

This clone appeared once. The chain links TRBV5-1 to TRBJ2-7; TRBD1 or TRBD2 may be the D gene (5 bases each). Trimming removed 4 bases from V and 7 bases from J, with 9 bases in between. The germline gives CDR1 SGHRS, CDR2 YFSETQ. The CDR3 sequence is 11 residues long. The CDR3 DNA sequence: TGCGCCAGCAGCCTGGGGGAAGAGCAGTACTTC. This gives the protein CASSLGEEQYF. The whole variable domain, remainder taken from reference TRBV5-1 and TRBJ2-7, is KAGVTQTPRYLIKTRGQQVTLSCSPISGHRSVSWYQQTPGQGLQFLFEYFSETQRNKGNFPGRFSGRQFSNSRSEMNVSTLELGDSALYLCASSLGEEQYFGPGTRLTVT.

The chain has TRBV4-3 and TRBJ2-7; TRBD2 is a possible D gene (6 bases). Trimming took 2 bases from V and 1 from J, leaving 18 bases between them. The germline CDR1 and CDR2 sequences are LGHNA and YSLEER. This CDR3 region has 17 residues. The CDR3 region is CASSQRGKWDGSYEQYF. As DNA, the CDR3 is TGCGCCAGCAGCCAACGGGGGAAATGGGACGGATCCTACGAGCAGTACTTC.

This sequence joins TRBV10-1 and TRBJ2-7, with TRBD1 as a possible D gene (6 bases). The germline CDR1 and CDR2 sequences are WNHNN and SYGVQD (reference sequence). This CDR3 is 14 amino acids long. The V end lost 0 bases, the J end lost 6 bases, and 12 bases lay between the germline ends. CDR3 coding DNA: TGCGCCAGCAGTGAGTCGATCCAGGGGTCCGAGCAGTACTTC. It yields the protein CASSESIQGSEQYF.

As for this clone: Possible read error: a much larger clone is one base away. Other DNA sequences in the sample encode the same CDR3. The chain has TRBV9 and TRBJ2-2; 7 bases are a match to TRBD2. CDR1 is SGDLS, CDR2 YYNGEE, per germline. The CDR3 runs 11 residues. The CDR3: CASSASGELFF. The DNA for the CDR3 is TGTGCCAGCAGCGCCAGCGGGGAGCTGTTCTTT.

J is TRBJ2-5 and V is TRBV10-3, with TRBD2 matching 10 bases. V gave up 3 bases and J gave up 3 bases; unmatched junction bases: 4. The CDR3 length is 15 residues. Germline lookup yields CDR1 ENHRY and CDR2 SYGVKD. This CDR3 reads CAISDPLAGEETQYF. The CDR3 coding sequence is TGTGCCATCAGTGATCCCCTAGCGGGAGAAGAGACCCAGTACTTC.

The rearrangement uses TRBV4-3 and TRBJ2-1; TRBD1 might be the D (6 bases). The CDR3 is 15 residues long. V lost 1 base, J lost 7 bases, and 14 bases lay in between. The germline gives CDR1 LGHNA, CDR2 YSLEER. CDR3 in amino acids: CASSQGTALMNEQFF. CDR3 DNA sequence: TGCGCCAGCAGCCAAGGGACAGCCTTAATGAATGAGCAGTTCTTC.

The chain uses TRBV28 and TRBJ1-2, with D hard to call. CDR3 size: 15 residues. Germline assignment: CDR1 MDHEN and CDR2 SYDVKM. V dropped 3 bases and J dropped 2 bases, with 13 bases sitting between them. In DNA, the CDR3 is TGTGCCAGCAGTTTTCTCCGGGCTTCAAACTATGGCTACACCTTC. It encodes CASSFLRASNYGYTF.

V usage is TRBV7-6 and J usage is TRBJ2-7, with 14 bases fitting TRBD2. This CDR3 is 16 amino acids long. The junction had 7 bases not matched to a gene; V was cut back by 5 bases and J by 4 bases. The germline V gene encodes CDR1 SGHVS and CDR2 FNYEAQ. The CDR3 sequence: CASSPGLAGAVYEQYF. CDR3 DNA: TGTGCCAGCAGCCCGGGACTAGCGGGAGCGGTTTACGAGCAGTACTTC.

The V and J genes are TRBV11-2 and TRBJ2-7; 8 bases map to TRBD2. Germline assignment: CDR1 SGHAT and CDR2 FQNNGV. The CDR3 is 15 residues long. Trimming cost V 4 bases and J 4 bases; bases outside gene matches: 9. CDR3 coding DNA: TGTGCCAGCAGCTCACTGACCGGGACTAGATACGAGCAGTACTTC. It yields the protein CASSSLTGTRYEQYF.

The V gene is TRBV28, the J gene TRBJ1-1; unclear D gene. CDR1 and CDR2 (germline): MDHEN, SYDVKM. Trimming removed 3 bases at V and 0 bases at J, with 8 bases between. The CDR3 contains 14 residues. This CDR3 is CASSLAALNTEAFF. Written as DNA, the CDR3 is TGTGCCAGCAGTTTGGCAGCCTTGAACACTGAAGCTTTCTTT.

V gene TRBV19 combines with J gene TRBJ1-2; no definite D call. CDR3 length: 15 residues. V was shortened by 5 bases and J by 6 bases, with 19 bases between the two germline ends. Germline CDR1 reads LNHDA; CDR2 reads SQIVND (reference sequence). CDR3 amino acids: CASSQPNPRTHGYTF. DNA of the CDR3: TGTGCCAGTAGTCAACCCAACCCTAGGACGCATGGCTACACCTTC.

V gene TRBV4-1 combines with J gene TRBJ1-2; D call uncertain. V gave up 0 bases and J gave up 4 bases, with 12 bases separating them. The CDR3 runs 15 residues. CDR1 and CDR2 (germline): MGHRA, YSYEKL. The CDR3 DNA is TGCGCCAGCAGCCAAGATCCGGTAATGGGCTATGGCTACACCTTC. It is translated as CASSQDPVMGYGYTF.

The rearrangement links TRBV14 to TRBJ2-1; D remains ambiguous. CDR1 and CDR2 (germline): SGHDN, FVKESK. The V gene lost 3 bases and the J gene lost 2 bases, with 14 bases spanning the gap. The length of the CDR3 is 16 residues. This CDR3 is CASSHVSSQAYNEQFF. As DNA, the CDR3 is TGTGCCAGCAGCCATGTTTCGTCTCAGGCCTACAATGAGCAGTTCTTC.

The chain joins TRBV7-3 to TRBJ2-7; D might be TRBD2 (6 bases). V was pared by 4 bases and J by 2 bases, with 9 bases between. CDR1 and CDR2 from the germline V gene are SGHTA and FQGTGA. This CDR3 region has 13 residues. CDR3 protein: CASSSGLPYEQYF. CDR3 bases: TGTGCCAGCAGCTCGGGACTTCCCTACGAGCAGTACTTC.

This chain joins TRBV6-1 and TRBJ2-1, with D tentatively TRBD2 (6 bases). The germline V and J ends were trimmed by 7 bases and 9 bases, with 13 bases remaining between them. From germline, CDR1 is MNHNS and CDR2 SASEGT. This CDR3 comprises 12 residues. This CDR3 is CASIERGFEQFF. DNA of the CDR3: TGTGCCAGCATCGAACGGGGGTTTGAGCAGTTCTTC.

J is TRBJ2-2 and V is TRBV18, with TRBD1 identical over 9 bases. CDR1 and CDR2 (germline): KGHSH, LQKENI. V shed 5 bases, J shed 4 bases, and the junction held 8 bases outside the gene matches. CDR3 length equals 16 residues. The CDR3 reads CASSRRTGDSTGELFF. The CDR3 region has the DNA TGTGCCAGCTCAAGACGGACAGGGGATTCCACCGGGGAGCTGTTTTTT.

This rearrangement joins TRBV7-9 to TRBJ2-7, with D hard to call. With 4 bases removed from V and 2 bases from J, the gap between germline ends came to 9 bases. CDR1 is SEHNR, CDR2 FQNEAQ, per germline (reference sequence). CDR3 size: 13 residues. The chain's CDR3 is CASSSPQTYEQYF. The CDR3 DNA is TGTGCCAGCAGCTCCCCTCAGACCTACGAGCAGTACTTC.

The rearrangement links TRBV5-6 to TRBJ2-7, with 10 bases identical to TRBD2. Germline V gene lookup returns CDR1 SGHDT and CDR2 YYEEEE. This CDR3 is built from 15 residues. V gave up 2 bases and J gave up 4 bases; unmatched junction bases: 6. The CDR3 region is CASSLAGGPWYEQYF. CDR3 bases: TGTGCCAGCAGCTTAGCGGGAGGGCCGTGGTACGAGCAGTACTTC. The entire variable domain, with the rest obtained from reference TRBV5-6 and TRBJ2-7, is as follows: DAGVTQSPTHLIKTRGQQVTLRCSPKSGHDTVSWYQQALGQGPQFIFQYYEEEERQRGNFPDRFSGHQFPNYSSELNVNALLLGDSALYLCASSLAGGPWYEQYFGPGTRLTVT.